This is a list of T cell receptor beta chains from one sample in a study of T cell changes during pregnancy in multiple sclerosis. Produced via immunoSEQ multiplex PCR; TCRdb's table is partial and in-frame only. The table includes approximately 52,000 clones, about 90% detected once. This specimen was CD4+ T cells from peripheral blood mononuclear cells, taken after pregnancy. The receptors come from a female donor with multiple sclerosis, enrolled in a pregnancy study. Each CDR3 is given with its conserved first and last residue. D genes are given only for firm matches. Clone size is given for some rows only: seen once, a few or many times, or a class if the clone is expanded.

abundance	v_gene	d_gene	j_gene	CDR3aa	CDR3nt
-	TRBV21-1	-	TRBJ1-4	CASSKKSPGGEKLFF	TGTGCCAGCAGCAAAAAGTCGCCTGGAGGGGAAAAACTGTTTTTT
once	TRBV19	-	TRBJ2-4	CASRGLAKNIQYF	TGTGCCAGTCGGGGGTTGGCCAAAAACATTCAGTACTTC
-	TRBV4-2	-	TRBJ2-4	CASSQDGPTYGALAKNIQYF	TGTGCCAGCAGCCAAGATGGTCCAACGTATGGGGCGCTAGCCAAAAACATTCAGTACTTC
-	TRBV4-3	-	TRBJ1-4	CASSQGARAREKLFF	TGCGCCAGCAGCCAGGGAGCCCGGGCGCGTGAAAAACTGTTTTTT
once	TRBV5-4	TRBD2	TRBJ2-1	CASSSPSMGGRDKNEQFF	TGTGCCAGCAGCTCCCCGTCCATGGGCGGGAGGGATAAAAATGAGCAGTTCTTC
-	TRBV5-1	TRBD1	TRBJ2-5	CASSSTGGSVQETQYF	TGCGCCAGCAGCTCTACAGGGGGATCCGTCCAAGAGACCCAGTACTTC
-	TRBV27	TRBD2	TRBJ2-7	CASRQLSGGRSYEQYF	TGTGCCAGCAGACAACTGAGCGGGGGACGGTCCTACGAGCAGTACTTC
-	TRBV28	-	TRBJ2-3	CASRAAGSTDTQYF	TGTGCCAGCAGGGCAGCGGGCAGCACAGATACGCAGTATTTT
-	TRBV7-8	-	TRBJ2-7	CASSLVWGGASYEQYF	TGTGCCAGCAGCTTAGTTTGGGGGGGCGCGTCCTACGAGCAGTACTTC
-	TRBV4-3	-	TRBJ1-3	CASSPQGAGNTIYF	TGCGCCAGCAGCCCCCAGGGTGCAGGAAACACCATATATTTT
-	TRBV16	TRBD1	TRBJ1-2	CASSQSIGTERPF	TGTGCCAGCAGCCAATCGATAGGGACAGAACGGCCCTTC
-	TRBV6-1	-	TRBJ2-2	CASSDLRGVGLFF	TGTGCCAGCAGTGATCTACGGGGAGTCGGATTGTTTTTT
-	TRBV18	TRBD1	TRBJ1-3	CASSRQGTGNTIYF	TGTGCCAGCTCGCGACAGGGGACCGGAAACACCATATATTTT
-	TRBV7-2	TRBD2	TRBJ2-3	CASSLIAGGPDTQYF	TGTGCCAGCAGCTTAATAGCGGGAGGGCCAGATACGCAGTATTTT
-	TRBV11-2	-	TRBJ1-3	CASSLEGQNSGNTIYF	TGTGCCAGCAGCTTAGAGGGCCAGAACTCTGGAAACACCATATATTTT
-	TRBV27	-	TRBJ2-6	CASRLQGSGANVLTF	TGTGCCAGCAGACTCCAGGGTAGTGGGGCCAACGTCCTGACTTTC
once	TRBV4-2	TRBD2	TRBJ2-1	CASSPEGTSADAYNEQFF	TGTGCCAGCAGCCCGGAGGGTACTAGCGCCGACGCCTACAATGAGCAGTTCTTC
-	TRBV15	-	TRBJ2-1	CATSRGTRHNEQFF	TGTGCCACCAGCAGAGGGACTCGCCACAATGAGCAGTTCTTC
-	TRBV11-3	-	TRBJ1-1	CASSPPPGAMNTEAFF	TGTGCCAGCAGCCCCCCTCCGGGAGCCATGAACACTGAAGCTTTCTTT
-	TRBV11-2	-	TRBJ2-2	CASTLLLSSTGELFF	TGTGCCAGCACCCTCCTACTCTCTTCGACCGGGGAGCTGTTTTTT
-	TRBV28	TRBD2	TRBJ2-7	CASTTFGGSSYEQYF	TGTGCCAGCACCACCTTCGGGGGGTCATCTTACGAGCAGTACTTC
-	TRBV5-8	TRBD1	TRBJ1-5	CASSVDRGSQPQHF	TGTGCCAGCAGCGTCGACAGGGGTAGCCAGCCCCAGCATTTT
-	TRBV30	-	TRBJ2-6	CAWSVRAGANVLTF	TGTGCCTGGAGTGTCCGAGCTGGGGCCAACGTCCTGACTTTC
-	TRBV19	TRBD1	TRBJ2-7	CASSPGQGGNEQYF	TGTGCCAGTAGTCCGGGACAGGGGGGAAACGAGCAGTACTTC
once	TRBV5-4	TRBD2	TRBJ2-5	CASSLFAGEYQETQYF	TGTGCCAGCAGCCTCTTTGCGGGAGAGTACCAAGAGACCCAGTACTTC
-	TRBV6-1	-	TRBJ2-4	CASRGTSIIKDIQYF	TGTGCCAGCCGGGGAACTAGCATTATTAAGGACATTCAGTACTTC
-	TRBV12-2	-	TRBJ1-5	CASRLVQWTVLNQPQHF	TGTGCAAGTCGCTTAGTTCAGTGGACAGTCCTAAATCAGCCCCAGCATTTT
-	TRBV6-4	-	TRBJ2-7	CASSALPGADYEQYF	TGTGCCAGCAGTGCCTTACCTGGGGCAGACTACGAGCAGTACTTC
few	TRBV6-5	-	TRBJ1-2	CASSASWGPYYGYTF	TGTGCCAGCAGTGCCTCCTGGGGCCCATACTATGGCTACACCTTC
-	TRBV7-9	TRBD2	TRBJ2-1	CASSLVSGVAGVSYNEQFF	TGTGCCAGCAGCTTAGTTTCCGGGGTAGCGGGAGTAAGCTACAATGAGCAGTTCTTC
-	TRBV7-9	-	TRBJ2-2	CASSPEGAGELFF	TGTGCCAGCTCACCTGAGGGGGCCGGGGAGCTGTTTTTT
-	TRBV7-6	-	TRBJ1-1	CASSLRGGTEAFF	TGTGCCAGCAGCTTACGGGGGGGCACTGAAGCTTTCTTT
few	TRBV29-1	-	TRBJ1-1	CSVLDGGAEAFF	TGCAGCGTCCTGGACGGAGGGGCTGAAGCTTTCTTT
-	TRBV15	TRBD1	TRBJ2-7	CATSSPGTGNLHEQYF	TGTGCCACCAGCAGCCCTGGGACAGGGAATTTGCACGAGCAGTACTTC
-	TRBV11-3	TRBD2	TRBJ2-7	CASSLEPLAGEGQYF	TGTGCCAGCAGCTTAGAACCCCTAGCGGGAGAAGGGCAGTACTTC
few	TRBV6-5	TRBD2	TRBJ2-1	CASSGGLANGEQFF	TGTGCCAGCAGTGGGGGACTAGCGAACGGTGAGCAGTTCTTC
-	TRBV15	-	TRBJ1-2	CATSSPYENPGYTF	TGTGCCACCAGCAGCCCTTACGAGAACCCGGGGTACACCTTC
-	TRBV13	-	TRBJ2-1	CASTHVAEDNEQFF	TGTGCCAGCACACACGTAGCAGAGGACAATGAGCAGTTCTTC
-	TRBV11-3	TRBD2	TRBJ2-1	CASSLLAGGNNEQFF	TGTGCCAGCAGCTTATTAGCGGGAGGGAACAATGAGCAGTTCTTC
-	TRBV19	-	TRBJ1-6	CASSIEGTNSPLHF	TGTGCCAGTAGTATCGAGGGAACTAATTCACCCCTCCACTTT
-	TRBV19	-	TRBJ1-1	CASSATVNTEAFF	TGTGCCAGTAGTGCGACTGTGAACACTGAAGCTTTCTTT